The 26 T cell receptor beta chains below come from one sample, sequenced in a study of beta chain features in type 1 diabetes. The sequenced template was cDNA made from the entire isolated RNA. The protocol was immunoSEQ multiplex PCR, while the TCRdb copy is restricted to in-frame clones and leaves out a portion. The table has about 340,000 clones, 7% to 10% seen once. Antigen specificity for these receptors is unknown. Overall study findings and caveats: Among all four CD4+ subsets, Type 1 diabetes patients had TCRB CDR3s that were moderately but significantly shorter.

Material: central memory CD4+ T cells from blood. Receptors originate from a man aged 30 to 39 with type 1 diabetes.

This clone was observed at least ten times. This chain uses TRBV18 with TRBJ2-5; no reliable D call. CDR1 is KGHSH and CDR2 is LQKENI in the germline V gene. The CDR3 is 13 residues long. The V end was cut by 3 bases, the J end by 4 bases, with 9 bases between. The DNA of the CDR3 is TGTGCCAGCTCACCGAACTCCAGAGAGACCCAGTACTTC. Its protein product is CASSPNSRETQYF.

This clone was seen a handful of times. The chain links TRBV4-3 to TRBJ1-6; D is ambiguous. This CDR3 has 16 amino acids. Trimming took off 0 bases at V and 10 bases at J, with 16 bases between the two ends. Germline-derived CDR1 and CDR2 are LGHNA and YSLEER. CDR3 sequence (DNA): TGCGCCAGCAGCCAAGATAGGACGGCGTTGGGATCACCCCTCCACTTT. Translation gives CASSQDRTALGSPLHF.

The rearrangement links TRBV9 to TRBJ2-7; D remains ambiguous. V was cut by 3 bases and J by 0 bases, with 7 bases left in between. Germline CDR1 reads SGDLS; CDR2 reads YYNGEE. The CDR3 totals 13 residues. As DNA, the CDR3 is TGTGCCAGCAGCGGCGGTAGCTCCTACGAGCAGTACTTC. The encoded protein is CASSGGSSYEQYF. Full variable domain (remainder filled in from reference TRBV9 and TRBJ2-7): DSGVTQTPKHLITATGQRVTLRCSPRSGDLSVYWYQQSLDQGLQFLIQYYNGEERAKGNILERFSAQQFPDLHSELNLSSLELGDSALYFCASSGGSSYEQYFGPGTRLTVT.

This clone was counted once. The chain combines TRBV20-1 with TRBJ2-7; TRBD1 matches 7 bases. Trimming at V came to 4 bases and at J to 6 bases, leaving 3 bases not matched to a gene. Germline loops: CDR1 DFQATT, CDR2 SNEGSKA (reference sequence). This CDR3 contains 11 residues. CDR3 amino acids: CSATQGSEQYF. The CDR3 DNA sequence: TGCAGTGCTACACAGGGGAGCGAGCAGTACTTC.

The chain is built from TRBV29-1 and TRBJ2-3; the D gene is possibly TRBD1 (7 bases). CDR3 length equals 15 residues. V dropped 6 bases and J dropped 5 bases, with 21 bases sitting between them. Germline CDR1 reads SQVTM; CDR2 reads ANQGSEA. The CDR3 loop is CSVDGTGVGGDTQYF. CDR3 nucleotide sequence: TGCAGCGTCGATGGAACAGGGGTCGGGGGAGATACGCAGTATTTT.

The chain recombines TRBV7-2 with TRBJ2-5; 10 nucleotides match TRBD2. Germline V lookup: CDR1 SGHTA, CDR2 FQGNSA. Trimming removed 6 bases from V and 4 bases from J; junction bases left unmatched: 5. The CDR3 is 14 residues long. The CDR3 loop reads CASRVLAGVETQYF. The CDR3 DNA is TGTGCCAGCAGGGTTCTAGCGGGGGTAGAGACCCAGTACTTC.

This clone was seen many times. The CDR3 nucleotides read TGTGCCAGCAGTTCCCCGGGTCGGGGCGGCAAAGGCTCACCCCTCCACTTT. It encodes CASSSPGRGGKGSPLHF. V and J are TRBV28 and TRBJ1-6; tentatively, D is TRBD1 (5 bases). The CDR3 length is 17 residues. Trimming left V 4 bases short and J 10 bases short, with 23 bases between. Germline V gene lookup returns CDR1 MDHEN and CDR2 SYDVKM.

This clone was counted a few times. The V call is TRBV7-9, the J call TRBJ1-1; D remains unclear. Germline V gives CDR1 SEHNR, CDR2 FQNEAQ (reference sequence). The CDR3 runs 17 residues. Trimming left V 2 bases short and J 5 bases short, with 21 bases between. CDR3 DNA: TGTGCCAGCAGCTTATTCCTCGGCGCAGAGCGGGATACTGAAGCTTTCTTT. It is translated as CASSLFLGAERDTEAFF.

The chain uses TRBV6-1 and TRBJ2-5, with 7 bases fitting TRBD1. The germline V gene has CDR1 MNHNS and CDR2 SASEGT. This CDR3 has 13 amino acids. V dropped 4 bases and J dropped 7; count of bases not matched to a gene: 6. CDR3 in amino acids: CASSGRQGPTQYF. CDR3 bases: TGTGCCAGCAGTGGAAGACAGGGACCGACCCAGTACTTC.

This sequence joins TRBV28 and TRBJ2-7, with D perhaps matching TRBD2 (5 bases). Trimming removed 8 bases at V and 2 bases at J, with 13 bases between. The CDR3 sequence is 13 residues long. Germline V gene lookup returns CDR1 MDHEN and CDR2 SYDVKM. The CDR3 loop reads CASREPGTYEQYF. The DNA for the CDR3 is TGTGCCAGCCGAGAACCGGGGACCTACGAGCAGTACTTC.

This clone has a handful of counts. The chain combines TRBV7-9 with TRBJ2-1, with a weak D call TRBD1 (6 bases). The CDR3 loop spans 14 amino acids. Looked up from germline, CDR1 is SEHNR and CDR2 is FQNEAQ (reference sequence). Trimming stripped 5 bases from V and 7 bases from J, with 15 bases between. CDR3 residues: CASSPSRGRNEQFF. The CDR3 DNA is TGTGCCAGCAGCCCGTCCAGGGGACGGAATGAGCAGTTCTTC. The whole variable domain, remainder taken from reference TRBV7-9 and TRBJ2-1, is DTGVSQNPRHKITKRGQNVTFRCDPISEHNRLYWYRQTLGQGPEFLTYFQNEAQLEKSRLLSDRFSAERPKGSFSTLEIQRTEQGDSAMYLCASSPSRGRNEQFFGPGTRLTVL.

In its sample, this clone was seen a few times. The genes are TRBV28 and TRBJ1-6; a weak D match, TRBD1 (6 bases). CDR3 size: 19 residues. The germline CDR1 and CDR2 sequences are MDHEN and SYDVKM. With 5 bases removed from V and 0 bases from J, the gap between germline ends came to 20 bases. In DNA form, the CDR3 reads TGTGCCAGCAGTCCACCGATTGGGGGCTCCAGCTCCTATAATTCACCCCTCCACTTT. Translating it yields CASSPPIGGSSSYNSPLHF.

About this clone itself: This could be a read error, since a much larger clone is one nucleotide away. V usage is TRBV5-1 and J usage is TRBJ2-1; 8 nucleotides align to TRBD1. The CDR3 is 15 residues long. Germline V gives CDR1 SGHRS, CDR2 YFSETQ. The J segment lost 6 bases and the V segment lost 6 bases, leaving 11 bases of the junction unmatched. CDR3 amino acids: CASTSRGPSLNEQFF. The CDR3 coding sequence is TGCGCCAGCACCAGCAGGGGGCCCTCGCTCAATGAGCAGTTCTTC.

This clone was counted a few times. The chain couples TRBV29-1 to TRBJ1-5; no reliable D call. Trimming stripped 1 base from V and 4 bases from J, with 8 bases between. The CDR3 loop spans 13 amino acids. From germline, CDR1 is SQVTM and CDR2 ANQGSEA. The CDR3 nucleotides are TGCAGCGTTGAAGTCGACCCAAATCAGCCCCAGCATTTT. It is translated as CSVEVDPNQPQHF. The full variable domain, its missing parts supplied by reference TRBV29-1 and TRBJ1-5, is SAVISQKPSRDICQRGTSLTIQCQVDSQVTMMFWYRQQPGQSLTLIATANQGSEATYESGFVIDKFPISRPNLTFSTLTVSNMSPEDSSIYLCSVEVDPNQPQHFGDGTRLSIL.

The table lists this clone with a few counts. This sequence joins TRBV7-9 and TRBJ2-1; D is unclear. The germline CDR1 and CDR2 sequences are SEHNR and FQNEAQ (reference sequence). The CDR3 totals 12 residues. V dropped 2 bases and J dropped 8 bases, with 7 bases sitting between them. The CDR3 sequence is CASSLLPHEQFF. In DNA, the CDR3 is TGTGCCAGCAGCTTACTCCCCCATGAGCAGTTCTTC. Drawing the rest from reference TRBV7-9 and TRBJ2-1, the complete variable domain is DTGVSQNPRHKITKRGQNVTFRCDPISEHNRLYWYRQTLGQGPEFLTYFQNEAQLEKSRLLSDRFSAERPKGSFSTLEIQRTEQGDSAMYLCASSLLPHEQFFGPGTRLTVL.

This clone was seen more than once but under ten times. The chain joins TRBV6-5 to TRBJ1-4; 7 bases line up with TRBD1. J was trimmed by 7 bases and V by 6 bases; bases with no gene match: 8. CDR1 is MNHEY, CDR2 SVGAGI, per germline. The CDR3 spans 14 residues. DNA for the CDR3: TGTGCCAGCAGGCTCAGGGGGAGCGGTGAAAAACTGTTTTTT. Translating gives CASRLRGSGEKLFF.

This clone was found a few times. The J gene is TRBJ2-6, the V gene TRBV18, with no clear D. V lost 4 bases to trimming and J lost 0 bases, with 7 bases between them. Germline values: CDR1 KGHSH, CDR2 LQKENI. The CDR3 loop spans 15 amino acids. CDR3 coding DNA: TGTGCCAGCTCACAGGACCCCTCTGGGGCCAACGTCCTGACTTTC. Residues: CASSQDPSGANVLTF.

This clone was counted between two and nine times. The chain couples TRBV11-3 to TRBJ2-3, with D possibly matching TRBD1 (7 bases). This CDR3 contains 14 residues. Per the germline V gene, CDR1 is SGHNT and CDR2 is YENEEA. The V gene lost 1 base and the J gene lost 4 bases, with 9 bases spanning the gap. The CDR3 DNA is TGTGCCAGCAGCTTAGCAGGGGGGCCAGATACGCAGTATTTT. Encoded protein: CASSLAGGPDTQYF.

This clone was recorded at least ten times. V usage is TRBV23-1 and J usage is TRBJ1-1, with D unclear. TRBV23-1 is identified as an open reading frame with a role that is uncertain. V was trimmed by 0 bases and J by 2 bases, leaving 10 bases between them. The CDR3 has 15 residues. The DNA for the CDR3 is TGCGCCAGCAGTCAATCGGGCAAGCCAAACACTGAAGCTTTCTTT. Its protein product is CASSQSGKPNTEAFF.

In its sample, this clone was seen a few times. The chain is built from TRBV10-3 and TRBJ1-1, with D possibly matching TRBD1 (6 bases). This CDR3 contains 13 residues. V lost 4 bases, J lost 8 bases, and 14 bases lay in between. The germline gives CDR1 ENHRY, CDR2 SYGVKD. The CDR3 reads CAISVEQGTEAFF. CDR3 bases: TGTGCCATCAGTGTGGAACAGGGAACCGAAGCTTTCTTT.

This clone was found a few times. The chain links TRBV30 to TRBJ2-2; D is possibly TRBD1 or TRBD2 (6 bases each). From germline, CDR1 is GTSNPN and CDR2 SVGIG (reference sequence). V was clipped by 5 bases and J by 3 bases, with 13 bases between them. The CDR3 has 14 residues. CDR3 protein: CAWGNRGDTGELFF. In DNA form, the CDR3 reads TGTGCCTGGGGCAATAGGGGGGACACCGGGGAGCTGTTTTTT.

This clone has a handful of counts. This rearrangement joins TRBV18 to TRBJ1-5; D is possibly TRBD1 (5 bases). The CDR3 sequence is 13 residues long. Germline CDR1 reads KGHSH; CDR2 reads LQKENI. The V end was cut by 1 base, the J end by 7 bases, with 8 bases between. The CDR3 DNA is TGTGCCAGCTCACCACTGGGGGAGCAGCCCCAGCATTTT. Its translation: CASSPLGEQPQHF. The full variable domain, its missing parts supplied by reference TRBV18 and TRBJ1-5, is NAGVMQNPRHLVRRRGQEARLRCSPMKGHSHVYWYRQLPEEGLKFMVYLQKENIIDESGMPKERFSAEFPKEGPSILRIQQVVRGDSAAYFCASSPLGEQPQHFGDGTRLSIL.

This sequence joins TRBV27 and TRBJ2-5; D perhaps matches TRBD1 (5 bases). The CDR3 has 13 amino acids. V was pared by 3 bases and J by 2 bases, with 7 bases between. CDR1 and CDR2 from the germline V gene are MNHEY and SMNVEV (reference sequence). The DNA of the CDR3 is TGTGCCAGCAGTTTCAGGGAACAAGAGACCCAGTACTTC. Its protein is CASSFREQETQYF.

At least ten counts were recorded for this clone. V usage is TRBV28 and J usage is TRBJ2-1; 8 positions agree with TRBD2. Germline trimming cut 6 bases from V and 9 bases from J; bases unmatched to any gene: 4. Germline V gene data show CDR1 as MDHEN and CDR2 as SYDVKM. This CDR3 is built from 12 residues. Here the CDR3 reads CASRVAGTEQFF. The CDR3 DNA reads TGTGCCAGCAGGGTAGCGGGGACTGAGCAGTTCTTC.

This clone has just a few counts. In nucleotides, the CDR3 is TGTGCTAGTGGTTTGGTACCAACTTCCTACGAGCAGTACTTC. It encodes CASGLVPTSYEQYF. The chain is built from TRBV12-5 and TRBJ2-7, with D hard to call. This CDR3 has 14 amino acids. Trimming shortened V by 0 bases and J by 1 base, and 7 bases separated the two germline ends. CDR1 and CDR2 from the germline V gene are LGHNT and FRNRAP.

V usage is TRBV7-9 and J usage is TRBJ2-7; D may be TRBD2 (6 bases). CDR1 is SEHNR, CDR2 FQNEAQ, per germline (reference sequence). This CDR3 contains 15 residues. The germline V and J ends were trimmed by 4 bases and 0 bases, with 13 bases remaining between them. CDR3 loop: CASSSVGLLSYEQYF. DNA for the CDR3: TGTGCCAGCAGCTCTGTGGGACTGCTCTCCTACGAGCAGTACTTC.